This T cell receptor beta chain originates from a study of identical twins. The V gene's germline CDR1 is SGHRS and CDR2 YFSETQ. V lost 4 bases and J 0 bases, leaving 13 bases between the germline ends. This CDR3 has 16 residues. This clonotype was counted a few times. TCRdb itself ran the 5' RACE reads through MiXCR, one entry per CDR3 protein. Altogether about 430,000 distinct CDR3 sequences are present, approximately 17% being singletons, with the ten largest covering around 12%. Material: naive T cells sorted from blood. The TCR comes from a man aged 50 to 59 in good health. This chain connects TRBV5-1 to TRBJ2-2; D gene ambiguous. The CDR3 spells CASSPSTYANTGELFF. CDR3 in DNA: TGCGCCAGCAGCCCCTCGACCTATGCGAACACCGGGGAGCTGTTTTTT.